Listed below are T cell receptor beta chains from one sample, sequenced in a study of shared clonotypes between healthy human individuals. The repertoire was sequenced with immunoSEQ multiplex PCR; TCRdb's copy has only in-frame clones and lacks some. The sample contains around 1.4 million clones, 98% to 99% of which appear only once. Sequenced material: naive CD4+ T cells sorted from blood. The source of these receptors is a young man in good health. Each CDR3 is given with its conserved first and last residue. A D gene is named only where the DNA matches it firmly. Clone size is stated in some rows and not others, as once, few, many or a class when expanded.

CDR3 protein: CASSVENTDTQYF
CDR3 DNA: TGTGCCAGCAGCGTAGAAAACACAGATACGCAGTATTTT
clone size: .
V gene: TRBV6-1
D gene: .
J gene: TRBJ2-3

CDR3 protein: CASSTGLAGEDIGEQFF
CDR3 DNA: TGCGCCAGCAGCACCGGACTAGCGGGAGAAGATATTGGTGAGCAGTTCTTC
clone size: .
V gene: TRBV5-1
D gene: TRBD2
J gene: TRBJ2-1

CDR3 protein: CASSLALRTSGRETQYF
CDR3 DNA: TGTGCCAGCAGCTTAGCGCTCCGGACTAGCGGGAGAGAGACCCAGTACTTC
clone size: .
V gene: TRBV11-2
D gene: TRBD2
J gene: TRBJ2-5

CDR3 protein: CASMRTSWETQYF
CDR3 DNA: TGTGCCAGCATGAGGACTAGTTGGGAGACCCAGTACTTC
clone size: once
V gene: TRBV6-5
D gene: TRBD2
J gene: TRBJ2-5

CDR3 protein: CASSQPPGYYEQYF
CDR3 DNA: TGTGCCAGCAGTCAGCCCCCAGGATACTACGAGCAGTACTTC
clone size: .
V gene: TRBV28
D gene: .
J gene: TRBJ2-7

CDR3 protein: CASSKGGYEQYF
CDR3 DNA: TGTGCCAGCAGCAAGGGTGGCTACGAGCAGTACTTC
clone size: .
V gene: TRBV21-1
D gene: .
J gene: TRBJ2-7

CDR3 protein: CSARGRDGYTF
CDR3 DNA: TGCAGTGCTAGGGGGCGAGATGGCTACACCTTC
clone size: .
V gene: TRBV20-1
D gene: .
J gene: TRBJ1-2

CDR3 protein: CASSQSTETYEQYF
CDR3 DNA: TGTGCCAGCTCACAGTCAACAGAGACCTACGAGCAGTACTTC
clone size: .
V gene: TRBV18
D gene: .
J gene: TRBJ2-7

CDR3 protein: CASSEYHRQGNNEQFF
CDR3 DNA: TGTGCCAGCAGTGAATACCATCGACAGGGTAACAATGAGCAGTTCTTC
clone size: .
V gene: TRBV25-1
D gene: TRBD1
J gene: TRBJ2-1

CDR3 protein: CASSEVDVGLGTQYF
CDR3 DNA: TGTGCCAGCAGTGAGGTGGACGTGGGCTTGGGGACCCAGTACTTC
clone size: .
V gene: TRBV2
D gene: .
J gene: TRBJ2-5

CDR3 protein: CASSFQGNTEAFF
CDR3 DNA: TGCGCCAGCAGCTTCCAAGGGAACACTGAAGCTTTCTTT
clone size: .
V gene: TRBV5-1
D gene: .
J gene: TRBJ1-1

CDR3 protein: CASSGRDRGTYEQYF
CDR3 DNA: TGTGCCAGCAGTGGCCGGGACAGGGGTACCTACGAGCAGTACTTC
clone size: .
V gene: TRBV6-5
D gene: TRBD1
J gene: TRBJ2-7

CDR3 protein: CASSSQRADTQYF
CDR3 DNA: TGTGCCAGCAGCTCACAGAGGGCAGATACGCAGTATTTT
clone size: .
V gene: TRBV7-2
D gene: .
J gene: TRBJ2-3

CDR3 protein: CASSPHGTGVYGEQFF
CDR3 DNA: TGTGCCAGCAGTCCACACGGGACAGGGGTGTATGGTGAGCAGTTCTTC
clone size: .
V gene: TRBV27
D gene: TRBD1
J gene: TRBJ2-1

CDR3 protein: CSVYRGKCDDTEAFF
CDR3 DNA: TGCAGCGTTTATAGAGGGAAGTGTGATGACACTGAAGCTTTCTTT
clone size: .
V gene: TRBV29-1
D gene: .
J gene: TRBJ1-1

CDR3 protein: CASTEQNGEGYTF
CDR3 DNA: TGTGCCAGCACCGAACAAAACGGAGAGGGCTACACCTTC
clone size: .
V gene: TRBV25-1
D gene: .
J gene: TRBJ1-2

CDR3 protein: CASSVTGTGNEQFF
CDR3 DNA: TGTGCCAGCAGCGTTACCGGGACAGGGAATGAGCAGTTCTTC
clone size: .
V gene: TRBV9
D gene: TRBD1
J gene: TRBJ2-1

CDR3 protein: CASSILREGGSGYNEQFF
CDR3 DNA: TGTGCCAGCAGCATTTTACGGGAGGGCGGGAGTGGATACAATGAGCAGTTCTTC
clone size: .
V gene: TRBV13
D gene: TRBD2
J gene: TRBJ2-1

CDR3 protein: CASSLTLGEQFF
CDR3 DNA: TGTGCCAGCAGCCTGACCCTGGGCGAGCAGTTCTTC
clone size: .
V gene: TRBV4-2
D gene: .
J gene: TRBJ2-1

CDR3 protein: CASSPLAGALSYNEQFF
CDR3 DNA: TGCGCCAGCAGCCCTTTAGCGGGAGCGCTCTCCTACAATGAGCAGTTCTTC
clone size: .
V gene: TRBV4-1
D gene: TRBD2
J gene: TRBJ2-1

CDR3 protein: CASSQDGGGWGYTF
CDR3 DNA: TGCGCCAGCAGCCAAGATGGGGGAGGCTGGGGCTACACCTTC
clone size: .
V gene: TRBV4-3
D gene: .
J gene: TRBJ1-2

CDR3 protein: CASSLVGTGGYNEQFF
CDR3 DNA: TGCGCCAGCAGCTTGGTCGGGACAGGGGGGTACAATGAGCAGTTCTTC
clone size: .
V gene: TRBV5-1
D gene: TRBD1
J gene: TRBJ2-1

CDR3 protein: CASSEEFGQSYNEQFF
CDR3 DNA: TGTGCCAGCAGTGAAGAATTCGGACAGTCCTACAATGAGCAGTTCTTC
clone size: .
V gene: TRBV6-1
D gene: .
J gene: TRBJ2-1

CDR3 protein: CATVTSGRAHEQFF
CDR3 DNA: TGTGCCACGGTCACTAGCGGGAGGGCCCACGAGCAGTTCTTC
clone size: once
V gene: TRBV15
D gene: TRBD2
J gene: TRBJ2-1

CDR3 protein: CASSPRTHLETQYF
CDR3 DNA: TGTGCCAGCAGCCCACGTACCCACTTAGAGACCCAGTACTTC
clone size: .
V gene: TRBV7-8
D gene: .
J gene: TRBJ2-5

CDR3 protein: CAWTDGTGGPRRYTF
CDR3 DNA: TGTGCCTGGACCGACGGGACAGGGGGCCCTCGGCGCTACACCTTC
clone size: .
V gene: TRBV30
D gene: TRBD1
J gene: TRBJ1-2

CDR3 protein: CASSLSRERKTGELFF
CDR3 DNA: TGTGCCAGCTCATTGTCTAGGGAGAGGAAGACCGGGGAGCTGTTTTTT
clone size: .
V gene: TRBV27
D gene: .
J gene: TRBJ2-2

CDR3 protein: CASSDVWGRADNEQFF
CDR3 DNA: TGCGCCAGCAGTGATGTCTGGGGGAGGGCCGACAATGAGCAGTTCTTC
clone size: .
V gene: TRBV10-2
D gene: TRBD2
J gene: TRBJ2-1

CDR3 protein: CASGLAGEGTQYF
CDR3 DNA: TGTGCCAGCGGTCTAGCGGGAGAAGGGACCCAGTACTTC
clone size: .
V gene: TRBV6-1
D gene: TRBD2
J gene: TRBJ2-5